A selection of T cell receptor beta chains follows, all from one sample in a study of a mutant IDH1 vaccine in newly diagnosed glioma. The method was immunoSEQ multiplex PCR; TCRdb's version includes in-frame clones alone and lacks a portion of them. In the table there are about 33,000 clones, just under 80% of which are singletons. These receptors have no identified antigens. The starting material was PBMCs, obtained from a glioma patient whose treatment included an IDH1 peptide vaccine. The receptors were sampled from a man aged 35 to 55 with glioma. Some clones in this sample may be carry-over from other donors' samples. Both conserved end residues are part of each CDR3. D genes are given only for firm matches. Part of the rows lack a size; the others show once, few, many or a class for expanded clones.

V: TRBV7-2; D: TRBD2; J: TRBJ2-1; size: -; CDR3: CASSSSTSGGRNEQFF; DNA: TGTGCCAGCAGCTCCTCGACTAGCGGGGGAAGGAATGAGCAGTTCTTC
V: TRBV7-9; D: TRBD2; J: TRBJ2-5; size: -; CDR3: CASSLIRGGRETQYF; DNA: TGTGCCAGCAGCTTAATACGGGGGGGCCGGGAGACCCAGTACTTC
V: TRBV7-9; D: TRBD1; J: TRBJ2-3; size: few; CDR3: CASRGQGHLTDTQYF; DNA: TGTGCCAGCAGGGGACAGGGGCATTTAACAGATACGCAGTATTTT
V: TRBV7-8; D: TRBD1; J: TRBJ1-5; size: -; CDR3: CASSLANRGQPQHF; DNA: TGTGCCAGCAGCTTAGCGAACAGGGGACAGCCCCAGCATTTT
V: TRBV7-7; D: -; J: TRBJ2-3; size: few; CDR3: CASSLLGRTDTQYF; DNA: TGTGCTAGCAGCTTGCTTGGACGCACAGATACGCAGTATTTT
V: TRBV6-1; D: TRBD1; J: TRBJ1-1; size: -; CDR3: CASSGDRGRYGNTEAFF; DNA: TGTGCCAGCAGTGGAGACAGGGGGCGTTACGGGAACACTGAAGCTTTCTTT
V: TRBV2; D: TRBD1; J: TRBJ2-7; size: -; CDR3: CATSGGDEQYF; DNA: TGTGCCACCTCAGGGGGAGACGAGCAGTACTTC
V: TRBV7-2; D: -; J: TRBJ1-1; size: -; CDR3: CASSLRGGTEAFF; DNA: TGTGCCAGCAGCTTGCGGGGTGGGACTGAAGCTTTCTTT
V: TRBV5-4; D: TRBD2; J: TRBJ2-3; size: few; CDR3: CASNSGGLSTDTQYF; DNA: TGTGCCAGCAATAGCGGGGGCCTTAGCACAGATACGCAGTATTTT
V: TRBV7-9; D: -; J: TRBJ1-1; size: -; CDR3: CASSYNRDTEAFF; DNA: TGTGCCAGCAGCTATAACAGGGATACTGAAGCTTTCTTT
V: TRBV5-1; D: -; J: TRBJ2-2; size: -; CDR3: CASSLAQVRTGELFF; DNA: TGCGCCAGCAGCTTAGCCCAGGTCCGGACCGGGGAGCTGTTTTTT
V: TRBV6-5; D: -; J: TRBJ1-6; size: few; CDR3: CASSIQGSYNSPLHF; DNA: TGTGCCAGCAGCATACAGGGCTCCTATAATTCACCCCTCCACTTT
V: TRBV6-5; D: -; J: TRBJ2-3; size: once; CDR3: CASSYRRRDTQYF; DNA: TGTGCCAGCAGTTACCGGAGGAGGGATACGCAGTATTTT
V: TRBV9; D: -; J: TRBJ1-1; size: -; CDR3: CASSVERETEAFF; DNA: TGTGCCAGCAGCGTAGAGCGGGAGACTGAAGCTTTCTTT
V: TRBV10-3; D: TRBD1; J: TRBJ2-2; size: few; CDR3: CAISEAPLTGTQELFF; DNA: TGTGCCATCAGTGAGGCGCCCTTGACAGGGACCCAGGAGCTGTTTTTT
V: TRBV25-1; D: -; J: TRBJ1-1; size: -; CDR3: CASSPDSEENTEAFF; DNA: TGTGCCAGCAGTCCCGACAGTGAAGAGAACACTGAAGCTTTCTTT
V: TRBV6-5; D: -; J: TRBJ2-7; size: -; CDR3: CASSTRPPDYEQYF; DNA: TGTGCCAGCAGTACCAGGCCTCCTGACTACGAGCAGTACTTC
V: TRBV29-1; D: -; J: TRBJ1-1; size: -; CDR3: CSGGQMNTEAFF; DNA: TGCAGCGGCGGACAGATGAACACTGAAGCTTTCTTT
V: TRBV9; D: TRBD1; J: TRBJ1-1; size: -; CDR3: CASSVAGQGVNTEAFF; DNA: TGTGCCAGCAGCGTAGCGGGACAGGGGGTGAACACTGAAGCTTTCTTT
V: TRBV27; D: TRBD1; J: TRBJ1-1; size: -; CDR3: CASSYRGPNTEAFF; DNA: TGTGCCAGCAGTTACAGGGGCCCGAACACTGAAGCTTTCTTT
V: TRBV4-1; D: TRBD2; J: TRBJ2-5; size: -; CDR3: CASSQEGSGGQETQYF; DNA: TGCGCCAGCAGCCAAGAGGGTAGCGGGGGGCAAGAGACCCAGTACTTC
V: TRBV5-1; D: -; J: TRBJ1-1; size: -; CDR3: CASSFSMDGSTEAFF; DNA: TGCGCCAGCAGCTTTTCGATGGATGGGAGCACTGAAGCTTTCTTT
V: TRBV5-1; D: TRBD1; J: TRBJ2-7; size: -; CDR3: CASSLTGGGNEQYF; DNA: TGCGCCAGCAGCTTGACAGGGGGCGGGAACGAGCAGTACTTC
V: TRBV5-1; D: TRBD2; J: TRBJ2-1; size: -; CDR3: CASSSYGTTYNEQFF; DNA: TGCGCCAGCAGCTCCTACGGGACTACCTACAATGAGCAGTTCTTC
V: TRBV6-5; D: -; J: TRBJ1-4; size: once; CDR3: CASSYSGNEKLFF; DNA: TGTGCCAGCAGTTACTCAGGAAATGAAAAACTGTTTTTT
V: TRBV6-6; D: TRBD1; J: TRBJ1-1; size: medium-sized; CDR3: CATAREGAMEAFF; DNA: TGTGCCACCGCAAGGGAGGGGGCAATGGAAGCTTTCTTT
V: TRBV25-1; D: -; J: TRBJ2-2; size: -; CDR3: CASSGGTGELFF; DNA: TGTGCCAGCAGTGGGGGGACCGGGGAGCTGTTTTTT
V: TRBV12-5; D: TRBD1; J: TRBJ1-1; size: -; CDR3: CASGLGQGDTEAFF; DNA: TGTGCTAGTGGTTTGGGACAGGGGGACACTGAAGCTTTCTTT
V: TRBV4-3; D: -; J: TRBJ2-6; size: -; CDR3: CASSQEGRVTGANVLTF; DNA: TGCGCCAGCAGCCAAGAGGGCAGGGTGACAGGGGCCAACGTCCTGACTTTC
V: TRBV7-2; D: TRBD1; J: TRBJ2-7; size: -; CDR3: CASSLPGGYEQYF; DNA: TGTGCCAGCAGCTTACCAGGGGGCTACGAGCAGTACTTC
V: TRBV5-1; D: TRBD2; J: TRBJ2-3; size: -; CDR3: CASSLISGGSTDTQYF; DNA: TGCGCCAGCAGCTTGATTAGCGGGGGGTCCACAGATACGCAGTATTTT